Presented here are 12 T cell receptor beta chains from one specimen sequenced in a study of blood T cell repertoires in COVID-19. Clones were read by immunoSEQ multiplex PCR, and TCRdb kept only the in-frame ones, dropping some. The repertoire consists of over 150,000 clones, with around 90% occurring once and the leading ten covering over 2%. The sequenced sample was peripheral blood. Every receptor here comes from a man between 45 and 60 years old who had recovered from COVID-19.

The chain links TRBV5-1 to TRBJ2-7, with D possibly TRBD2 on 6 matching bases. Germline V gives CDR1 SGHRS, CDR2 YFSETQ. Trimming left V 3 bases short and J 0 bases short, with 13 bases between. The CDR3 is 15 amino acids. This CDR3 reads CASSSSGLSSYEQYF. The CDR3 bases are TGCGCCAGCAGCTCATCGGGACTTAGCTCCTACGAGCAGTACTTC.

The rearrangement uses TRBV9 and TRBJ1-2; no clear D gene. The CDR3 covers 14 residues. Trimming removed 0 bases from V and 3 bases from J, with 9 bases in between. The germline gives CDR1 SGDLS, CDR2 YYNGEE. The CDR3: CASSVGRGDYGYTF. CDR3 nucleotide sequence: TGTGCCAGCAGCGTAGGACGGGGTGACTATGGCTACACCTTC.

V gene TRBV7-2 combines with J gene TRBJ2-2, with 8 bases lining up with TRBD2. The J segment lost 0 bases and the V segment lost 4 bases, leaving 10 bases of the junction unmatched. CDR3 length: 18 residues. Germline CDR1 SGHTA, CDR2 FQGNSA. CDR3 DNA: TGTGCCAGCAGCTCGAGGGGTGGACTAGCTGCGAACACCGGGGAGCTGTTTTTT. Residues: CASSSRGGLAANTGELFF. Filled out from reference TRBV7-2 and TRBJ2-2, the complete variable domain reads GAGVSQSPSNKVTEKGKDVELRCDPISGHTALYWYRQSLGQGLEFLIYFQGNSAPDKSGLPSDRFSAERTGGSVSTLTIQRTQQEDSAVYLCASSSRGGLAANTGELFFGEGSRLTVL.

The rearrangement uses TRBV6-5 and TRBJ2-7; D gene ambiguous. Trimming pared 10 bases from V and 3 bases from J, leaving 16 bases between. This CDR3 is built from 13 residues. Germline V gives CDR1 MNHEY, CDR2 SVGAGI. CDR3 in amino acids: CATRLGSYYEQYF. The DNA of the CDR3 is TGTGCCACCCGGCTGGGCAGCTACTACGAGCAGTACTTC.

This chain joins TRBV11-2 and TRBJ1-5; perhaps TRBD1 as D (5 bases). This CDR3 spans 14 amino acids. Germline CDR1 and CDR2: SGHAT and FQNNGV. V was pared by 0 bases and J by 7 bases, with 10 bases between. The CDR3 here is CASSLERGGQPQHF. CDR3 nucleotides: TGTGCCAGCAGCTTAGAAAGGGGAGGGCAGCCCCAGCATTTT. The full variable domain, its missing parts supplied by reference TRBV11-2 and TRBJ1-5, is EAGVAQSPRYKIIEKRQSVAFWCNPISGHATLYWYQQILGQGPKLLIQFQNNGVVDDSQLPKDRFSAERLKGVDSTLKIQPAKLEDSAVYLCASSLERGGQPQHFGDGTRLSIL.

The rearrangement uses TRBV5-4 and TRBJ1-3; 7 nucleotides line up with TRBD1. Germline V gene data show CDR1 as SGHNT and CDR2 as YYREEE (reference sequence). This CDR3 has 15 amino acids. After removal of 3 bases from V and 2 bases from J, the junction contained 5 bases not matched to a gene. Here the CDR3 DNA reads TGTGCCAGCAGCTATACCGGGACAGCTGGAAACACCATATATTTT. Its translation is CASSYTGTAGNTIYF.

J is TRBJ2-7 and V is TRBV28; 9 bases are a match to TRBD1. This CDR3 region has 14 residues. CDR1 and CDR2 from the germline V gene are MDHEN and SYDVKM. Trimming at V came to 9 bases and at J to 6 bases, leaving 12 bases not matched to a gene. The CDR3 loop is CASKIPGQGAEQYF. The CDR3 bases are TGTGCCAGTAAGATCCCGGGACAGGGTGCCGAGCAGTACTTC.

This clone was recorded only once. The chain recombines TRBV11-2 with TRBJ1-1, with D possibly TRBD1 on 5 matching bases. CDR3 size: 14 residues. The V gene lost 5 bases and the J gene lost 4 bases, with 14 bases spanning the gap. Germline CDR1 SGHAT, CDR2 FQNNGV. CDR3 coding DNA: TGTGCCAGCAGCCCTCCGGGGGAGGGCACTGAAGCTTTCTTT. This encodes CASSPPGEGTEAFF.

Only one count was recorded for this clone. The genes are TRBV7-7 and TRBJ2-5, with 7 bases identical to TRBD2. Trimming removed 5 bases from V and 5 bases from J; junction bases left unmatched: 8. The CDR3 length is 14 residues. CDR1 is SSHAT, CDR2 FNYEAQ, per germline (reference sequence). The DNA of the CDR3 is TGTGCCAGCAGCGCTAGCGGTAGGGCGGAGACCCAGTACTTC. Protein product: CASSASGRAETQYF.

CDR3 in DNA: TGCGCCAGCAGCTCCCGGCAGGGGTCCTACAATGAGCAGTTCTTC. Encoded protein: CASSSRQGSYNEQFF. The chain uses TRBV5-1 and TRBJ2-1, with a weak D call TRBD1 (6 bases). The CDR3 totals 15 residues. The germline CDR1 and CDR2 sequences are SGHRS and YFSETQ. V lost 3 bases to trimming and J lost 1 base, with 11 bases between them.

This chain uses TRBV27 with TRBJ1-1; perhaps TRBD1 as D (6 bases). CDR1 and CDR2 from the germline V gene are MNHEY and SMNVEV (reference sequence). The CDR3 length is 13 residues. Between the trimmed V and J ends, which lost 6 bases and 4 bases, there was a span of 12 bases. The CDR3 region has the DNA TGTGCCAGCAGGATACAGGGCAGCACTGAAGCTTTCTTT. Protein product: CASRIQGSTEAFF.

The chain couples TRBV19 to TRBJ1-1; the match to TRBD1 covers 7 bases. This CDR3 spans 14 amino acids. V lost 4 bases to trimming and J lost 4 bases; unmatched junction nucleotides: 6. In germline, CDR1 is LNHDA, CDR2 SQIVND (reference sequence). The CDR3 is CASSTTRGSTEAFF. In DNA form, the CDR3 reads TGTGCCAGTAGTACAACCAGGGGGAGCACTGAAGCTTTCTTT.